This TCR beta chain stems from a study of T-cell memory formation after mild COVID-19. Turning to the study itself: Clusters of TCRs were largely donor specific. Overall study results and limits: Some responding clones appeared in pre-infection memory, suggesting cross-reactive memory joined. Of the contracting clones, CD4+ ones lay mainly in CM and EM, and CD8+ ones in EMRA. In second-wave clones peaking day 37, SARS-CoV-2 specificity remained unconfirmed.

Each CDR3 protein is one row after TCRdb ran MiXCR on the 5' RACE reads. The data hold roughly 600,000 distinct CDR3 sequences, with under 20% observed a single time. For this clonotype: Its antigen is unidentified.

The sequencing sample was made of PBMCs or a T cell subset sorted from them (not recorded which). This TCR derives from an adult woman who had mild COVID-19 (a few samples of this study predate the infection). Cell type and time point are not known.

The DNA for the CDR3 is TGCGCCAGCAGCTTTAGCGGCGAAGATACGCAGTATTTT. This sequence encodes CASSFSGEDTQYF. The chain recombines TRBV5-1 with TRBJ2-3; tentative D call: TRBD2 (6 bases). Germline-derived CDR1 and CDR2 are SGHRS and YFSETQ. The CDR3 runs to 13 residues. With 2 bases removed from V and 5 bases from J, the gap between germline ends came to 9 bases. Using reference TRBV5-1 and TRBJ2-3 for the parts outside the CDR3, the full variable domain is KAGVTQTPRYLIKTRGQQVTLSCSPISGHRSVSWYQQTPGQGLQFLFEYFSETQRNKGNFPGRFSGRQFSNSRSEMNVSTLELGDSALYLCASSFSGEDTQYFGPGTRLTVL.